One and the same sample provided the 11 T cell receptor beta chains below, sequenced in a study of neurological immune-mediated disorders. TCRdb processed the 5' RACE reads anew with MiXCR; each CDR3 protein has one entry. The table has about 120,000 distinct CDR3 sequences, about 3.2% seen once. Sequenced input: PBMCs. All receptors come from a woman aged 30 to 39 with multiple sclerosis.

This clonotype has ten or more counts. The chain couples TRBV13 to TRBJ1-4, with D uncertain. This CDR3 contains 12 residues. Per the germline V gene, CDR1 is PRHDT and CDR2 is FYEKMQ (reference sequence). V dropped 1 base and J dropped 8 bases, with 5 bases sitting between them. Here the CDR3 reads CASSLVGEKLFF. The CDR3, as DNA: TGTGCCAGCAGCTTAGTGGGAGAAAAACTGTTTTTT.

This clonotype was seen ten or more times. The rearrangement joins TRBV5-8 to TRBJ2-7, with 7 positions matching TRBD1. V was pared by 4 bases and J by 7 bases, with 8 bases of the junction left unmatched. Germline V gene data show CDR1 as SGHTS and CDR2 as YDEGEE. The CDR3 sequence is 13 residues long. CDR3 sequence reads: CASSNYRGGEQYF. CDR3 bases: TGTGCCAGCAGCAACTACAGGGGTGGAGAGCAGTACTTC.

This clonotype was found many times. CDR3 protein: CASSQDMGTAYNEQFF. Written as DNA, the CDR3 is TGCGCCAGCAGCCAAGATATGGGGACAGCCTACAATGAGCAGTTCTTC. The chain combines TRBV4-1 with TRBJ2-1; 7 nucleotides agree with TRBD1. V was clipped by 0 bases and J by 2 bases; unmatched bases: 4. CDR3 length: 16 residues. Germline CDR1 is MGHRA and CDR2 is YSYEKL.

In its sample, this clonotype was seen many times. The chain combines TRBV12-3 or TRBV12-4 with TRBJ2-5, with D perhaps being TRBD1 or TRBD2 (5 bases each). V gave up 5 bases and J gave up 4 bases, with 14 bases separating them. The length of the CDR3 is 14 residues. The CDR3, as DNA: TGTGCCAGCAGTGGGGGTCCCCTAGGAGAGACCCAGTACTTC. Translated, it gives CASSGGPLGETQYF.

This clonotype was seen repeatedly, ten times or more. The gene calls are TRBV5-6 and TRBJ2-7, with D possibly TRBD2 on 5 matching bases. The V and J ends lost 2 bases and 9 bases respectively, with 15 bases between them. This CDR3 contains 13 residues. The germline gives CDR1 SGHDT, CDR2 YYEEEE. DNA for the CDR3: TGTGCCAGCAGCTTAAACTTGAGGGATGCGCAGTACTTC. Protein sequence: CASSLNLRDAQYF.

This clonotype was seen many times. CDR3 coding DNA: TGCAGTGCTAGAATGGACAGCAAAGAGACCCAGTACTTC. Residues: CSARMDSKETQYF. J is TRBJ2-5 and V is TRBV20-1; D possibly corresponds to TRBD1 (6 bases). Trimming stripped 2 bases from V and 3 bases from J, with 10 bases between. CDR3 length equals 13 residues. Germline V CDR1 and CDR2: DFQATT, SNEGSKA (reference sequence).

V usage is TRBV7-6 and J usage is TRBJ2-5; 8 positions match TRBD2. The V segment lost 5 bases and the J segment 2 bases; nucleotides outside the gene matches: 7. Germline V lookup: CDR1 SGHVS, CDR2 FNYEAQ. The CDR3 covers 15 residues. The CDR3 loop is CASSRKLAVQETQYF. In nucleotides, the CDR3 is TGTGCCAGCAGCAGGAAACTAGCGGTACAAGAGACCCAGTACTTC.

This clonotype occurred many times. V is TRBV29-1 and J is TRBJ2-3; no firm D call. From germline, CDR1 is SQVTM and CDR2 ANQGSEA. The CDR3 loop spans 12 amino acids. V dropped 3 bases and J dropped 6 bases, with 10 bases sitting between them. The CDR3, as DNA: TGCAGCGTTGATCCTCTAGAGGATACGCAGTATTTT. It yields the protein CSVDPLEDTQYF.

This clonotype showed up many times. The chain uses TRBV3-1 and TRBJ2-1, with D perhaps matching TRBD2 (6 bases). The CDR3 is made up of 15 amino acids. CDR1 and CDR2 (germline): LGHDT, YNNKEL (reference sequence). Trimming stripped 7 bases from V and 9 bases from J, with 22 bases between. CDR3 sequence reads: CASTTGGLARGEQFF. The DNA of the CDR3 is TGTGCCAGCACCACTGGAGGGCTTGCCCGGGGTGAGCAGTTCTTC.

V gene TRBV10-3 combines with J gene TRBJ1-1, with 8 bases fitting TRBD1. Germline-derived CDR1 and CDR2 are ENHRY and SYGVKD. The CDR3 contains 11 residues. V lost 10 bases and J lost 6; bases outside the gene matches: 4. CDR3 residues: CATGTGPEAFF. For the CDR3, the DNA is TGTGCCACTGGGACAGGCCCTGAAGCTTTCTTT.

This clonotype was counted many times. CDR3: CSAGSGQGMFGTDTQYF. The CDR3 DNA reads TGCAGTGCGGGGTCCGGACAGGGGATGTTCGGCACAGATACGCAGTATTTT. The chain employs TRBV20-1 and TRBJ2-3; 9 bases fit TRBD1. The junction had 14 bases not matched to a gene; V was cut back by 6 bases and J by 1 base. The germline CDR1 and CDR2 sequences are DFQATT and SNEGSKA (reference sequence). CDR3 length: 17 residues.